This T cell receptor beta chain was identified during a study of STAT3 mutations in large granular lymphocyte leukemia (dated by TCRdb to 2018 to 2020). Study-wide context: In roughly half of the longitudinally sequenced T-LGLL patients, canonical activating STAT3 mutations were detected. Over half of the T-LGLL patients were given one or more immunosuppressive therapy regimens, and roughly 40% of those treated had a hematologic response. Serial deep sequencing of TCRbeta CDR3 and STAT3 was performed in patients with T-cell large granular lymphocyte leukemia to reconstruct clonal hierarchy and dynamics. From an initial cohort of approximately 200 LGL patients, around 20 representative T-LGLL cases were chosen for longitudinal sequencing of TCRbeta and STAT3. As controls within the study, a couple of patients with natural killer LGL leukemia were also sequenced longitudinally. Each patient was sequenced at an average of approximately 4 time points, ranging from 2 to 8 samplings.

DNA was extracted from blood mononuclear cells, and the same DNA was used for both TCR and STAT3 sequencing. TCRbeta libraries were sequenced on an Illumina MiSeq, averaging about 40,773 productive templates per sample. Multiplex PCR amplification was used to generate TCRbeta CDR3 libraries with the immunoSEQ assay. The authors' pipeline ran thus. Repertoire diversity was calculated as previously defined, and values close to 0 indicated extremely monoclonal samples. Held by TCRdb, this immuneACCESS table contains in-frame sequences only and omits some clones. Under half of the omission traces to an unresolved V gene where checked; the cause of the rest is unknown. V, J and clone size reflect that table, while D and trimming were determined from the DNA. The sample data list 40,000 to 50,000 clones, and about 81% of these were observed just once. Roughly 0.42% of the sample is held by the ten biggest clonotypes.

From a lookup of the germline V gene (reference sequence), CDR1 and CDR2 are SEHNR and FQNEAQ. From the cysteine up to the phenylalanine, the CDR3 has a length of 13 residues. Only the CDR3 portion is preserved as DNA: 39 bases, with reading frame beginning at the first base. Trimming removed 4 bases from V and 6 bases from J, leaving 10 bases between the germline ends. With respect to this clone: Its antigen is unknown. The record has no base qualities; no much larger clone is one base away.

What the research found in general, with its limitations: At least one immunodominant TCRbeta clonotype was identified in every T-LGLL patient, and multiple immunodominant subclonotypes were identified in about half of the T-LGLL patients. Several patients had a dominant TCR clone burden greater than the STAT3 mutant burden, which suggests that the STAT3 mutation arose secondarily within a clone that had already expanded. Persisting codominant clonotypes in some patients meant a small but highly pathogenic clone may have been missed. Because no samples were available when a clone first appeared, clonal expansion was inferred from samplings taken at other points. TCR clonotype switching after therapy was seen in about 30% of the 18 patients, with all newly emerging clones being STAT3 wild type. The linking of therapy response to changes in TCR clonal burden was complicated by variable intervals between samplings and differing treatment regimens.

Sequenced sample: PBMCs. This clonotype originated in a human donor with T large granular lymphocyte leukemia. Some clones in this sample may be carry-over from other donors' samples. The chain joins TRBV7-9 to TRBJ1-5; no D gene call is confident. The DNA reads as follows: TGTGCCAGCAGCTCAGCAGTGGGTCAGCCCCAGCATTTT. It encodes CASSSAVGQPQHF.